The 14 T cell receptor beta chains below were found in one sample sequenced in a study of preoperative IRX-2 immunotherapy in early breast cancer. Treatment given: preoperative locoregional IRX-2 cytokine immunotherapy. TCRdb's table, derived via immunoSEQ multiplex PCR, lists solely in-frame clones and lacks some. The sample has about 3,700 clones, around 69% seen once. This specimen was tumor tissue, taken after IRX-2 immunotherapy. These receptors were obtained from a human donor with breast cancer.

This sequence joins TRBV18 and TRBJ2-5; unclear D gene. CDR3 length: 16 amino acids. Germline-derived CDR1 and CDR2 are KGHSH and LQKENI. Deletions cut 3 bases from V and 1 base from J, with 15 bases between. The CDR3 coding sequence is TGTGCCAGCTCACCCAGATCCAACAGCGTCCAAGAGACCCAGTACTTC. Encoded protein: CASSPRSNSVQETQYF.

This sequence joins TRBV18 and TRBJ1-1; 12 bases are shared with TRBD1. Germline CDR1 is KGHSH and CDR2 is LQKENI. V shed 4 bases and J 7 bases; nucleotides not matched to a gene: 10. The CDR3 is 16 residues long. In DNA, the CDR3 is TGTGCCAGCTCACGATCGCGGGACAGGGGGCTGATTGAAGCTTTCTTT. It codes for CASSRSRDRGLIEAFF. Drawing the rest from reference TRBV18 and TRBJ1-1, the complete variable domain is NAGVMQNPRHLVRRRGQEARLRCSPMKGHSHVYWYRQLPEEGLKFMVYLQKENIIDESGMPKERFSAEFPKEGPSILRIQQVVRGDSAAYFCASSRSRDRGLIEAFFGQGTRLTVV.

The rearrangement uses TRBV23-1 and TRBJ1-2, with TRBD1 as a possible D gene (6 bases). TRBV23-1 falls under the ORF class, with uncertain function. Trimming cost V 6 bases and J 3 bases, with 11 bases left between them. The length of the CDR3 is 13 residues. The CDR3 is CASSPGQDYGYTF. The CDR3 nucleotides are TGCGCCAGCAGCCCGGGACAAGACTATGGCTACACCTTC.

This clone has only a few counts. The CDR3 sequence: CASSLYQGANGYTF. CDR3 in DNA: TGTGCCAGCAGCTTGTACCAGGGGGCGAATGGCTACACCTTC. V gene TRBV11-3 combines with J gene TRBJ1-2, with 8 bases that match TRBD1. The CDR3 consists of 14 residues. J was trimmed by 6 bases and V by 3 bases; bases with no gene match: 6. Germline-derived CDR1 and CDR2 are SGHNT and YENEEA.

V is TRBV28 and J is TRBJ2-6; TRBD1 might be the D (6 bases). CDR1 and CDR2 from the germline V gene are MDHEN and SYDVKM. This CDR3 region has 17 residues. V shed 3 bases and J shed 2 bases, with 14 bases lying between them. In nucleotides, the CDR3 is TGTGCCAGCAGTTTTACTCCCCAGGGGACTGGGGCCAACGTCCTGACTTTC. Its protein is CASSFTPQGTGANVLTF.

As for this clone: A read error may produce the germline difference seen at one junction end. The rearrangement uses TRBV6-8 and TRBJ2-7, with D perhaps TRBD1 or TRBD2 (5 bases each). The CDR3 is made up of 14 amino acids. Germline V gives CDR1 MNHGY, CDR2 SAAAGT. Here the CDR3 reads CAISKGTIEGEQYF. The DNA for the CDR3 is TGTGCCATCAGTAAAGGGACGATTGAGGGGGAGCAGTACTTC.

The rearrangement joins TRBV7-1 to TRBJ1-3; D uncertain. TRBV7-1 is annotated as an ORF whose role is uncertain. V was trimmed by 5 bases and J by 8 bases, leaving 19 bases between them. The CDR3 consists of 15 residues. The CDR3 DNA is TGTGCCAGCAGCCCGTCGAGCGGGTCTAGCCACACCATATATTTT. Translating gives CASSPSSGSSHTIYF.

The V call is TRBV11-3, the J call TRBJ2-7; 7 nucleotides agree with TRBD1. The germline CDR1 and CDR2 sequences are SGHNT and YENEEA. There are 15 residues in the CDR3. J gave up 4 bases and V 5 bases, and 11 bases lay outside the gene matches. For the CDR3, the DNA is TGTGCCAGCAGCCAAGGGACAGAGGGGATTTACGAGCAGTACTTC. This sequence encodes CASSQGTEGIYEQYF.

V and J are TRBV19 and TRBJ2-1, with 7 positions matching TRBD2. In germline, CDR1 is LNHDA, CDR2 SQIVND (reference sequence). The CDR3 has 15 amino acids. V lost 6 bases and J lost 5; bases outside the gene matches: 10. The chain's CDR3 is CASRGGEAGNNEQFF. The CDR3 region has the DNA TGTGCCAGTAGGGGAGGGGAGGCTGGGAACAATGAGCAGTTCTTC. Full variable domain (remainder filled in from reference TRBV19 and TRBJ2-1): DGGITQSPKYLFRKEGQNVTLSCEQNLNHDAMYWYRQDPGQGLRLIYYSQIVNDFQKGDIAEGYSVSREKKESFPLTVTSAQKNPTAFYLCASRGGEAGNNEQFFGPGTRLTVL.

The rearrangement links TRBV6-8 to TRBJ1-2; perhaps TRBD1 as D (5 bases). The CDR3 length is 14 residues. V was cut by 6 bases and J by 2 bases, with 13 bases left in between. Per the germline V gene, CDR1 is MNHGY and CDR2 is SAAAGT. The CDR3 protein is CASRAPDKNYGYTF. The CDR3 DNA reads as TGTGCCAGCAGGGCCCCGGACAAAAACTATGGCTACACCTTC.

This CDR3 is CAWSVQGSGNTIYF. The CDR3 DNA reads TGTGCCTGGAGTGTACAGGGCTCTGGAAACACCATATATTTT. The chain recombines TRBV30 with TRBJ1-3; possibly TRBD1 for D (6 bases). The length of the CDR3 is 14 residues. With 0 bases removed from V and 0 bases from J, the gap between germline ends came to 6 bases. Germline V gene sequence: CDR1 GTSNPN, CDR2 SVGIG (reference sequence).

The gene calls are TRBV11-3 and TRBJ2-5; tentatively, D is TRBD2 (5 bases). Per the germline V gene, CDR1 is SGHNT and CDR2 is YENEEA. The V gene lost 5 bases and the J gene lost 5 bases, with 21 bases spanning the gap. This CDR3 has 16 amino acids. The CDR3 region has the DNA TGTGCCAGCAGCCTCCCCCCGGCTGGCGGGCGCGAGACCCAGTACTTC. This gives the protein CASSLPPAGGRETQYF.

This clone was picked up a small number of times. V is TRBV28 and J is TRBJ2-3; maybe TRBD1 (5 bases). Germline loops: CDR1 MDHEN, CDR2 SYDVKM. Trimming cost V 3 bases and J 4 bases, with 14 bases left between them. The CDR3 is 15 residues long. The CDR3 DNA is TGTGCCAGCAGTTTGTGGCAGGGCGGCGCAGATACGCAGTATTTT. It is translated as CASSLWQGGADTQYF.

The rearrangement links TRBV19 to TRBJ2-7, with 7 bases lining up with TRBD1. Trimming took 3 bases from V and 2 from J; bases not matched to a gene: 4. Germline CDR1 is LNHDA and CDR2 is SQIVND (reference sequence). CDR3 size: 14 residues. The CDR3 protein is CASSINRGTYEQYF. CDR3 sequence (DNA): TGTGCCAGTAGTATCAACAGGGGAACCTACGAGCAGTACTTC. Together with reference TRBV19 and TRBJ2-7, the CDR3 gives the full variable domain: DGGITQSPKYLFRKEGQNVTLSCEQNLNHDAMYWYRQDPGQGLRLIYYSQIVNDFQKGDIAEGYSVSREKKESFPLTVTSAQKNPTAFYLCASSINRGTYEQYFGPGTRLTVT.